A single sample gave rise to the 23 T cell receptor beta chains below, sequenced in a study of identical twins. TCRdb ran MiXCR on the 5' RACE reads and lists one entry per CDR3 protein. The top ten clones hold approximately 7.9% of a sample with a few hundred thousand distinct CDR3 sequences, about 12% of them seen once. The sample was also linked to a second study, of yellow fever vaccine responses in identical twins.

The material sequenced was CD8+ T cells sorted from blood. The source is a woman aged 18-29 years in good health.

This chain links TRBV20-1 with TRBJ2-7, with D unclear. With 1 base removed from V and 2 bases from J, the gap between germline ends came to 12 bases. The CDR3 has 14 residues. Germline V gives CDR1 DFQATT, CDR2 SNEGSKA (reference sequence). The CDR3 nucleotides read TGCAGTGCTAGAGGTTCTGACAATACCTACGAGCAGTACTTC. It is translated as CSARGSDNTYEQYF.

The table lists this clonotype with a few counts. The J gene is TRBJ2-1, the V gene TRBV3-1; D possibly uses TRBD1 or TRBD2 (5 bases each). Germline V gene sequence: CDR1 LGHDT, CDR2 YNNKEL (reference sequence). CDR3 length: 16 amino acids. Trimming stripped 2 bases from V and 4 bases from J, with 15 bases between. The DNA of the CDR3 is TGTGCCAGCAGCCAAAGGGGAGACCGCCCTTACAATGAGCAGTTCTTC. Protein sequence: CASSQRGDRPYNEQFF.

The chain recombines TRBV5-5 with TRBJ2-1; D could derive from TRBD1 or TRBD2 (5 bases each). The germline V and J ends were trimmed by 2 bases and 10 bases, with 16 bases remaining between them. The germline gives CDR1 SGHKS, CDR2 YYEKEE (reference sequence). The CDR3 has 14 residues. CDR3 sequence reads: CASSFGAAPGEQFF. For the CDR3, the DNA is TGTGCCAGCAGCTTTGGGGCAGCACCGGGAGAGCAGTTCTTC.

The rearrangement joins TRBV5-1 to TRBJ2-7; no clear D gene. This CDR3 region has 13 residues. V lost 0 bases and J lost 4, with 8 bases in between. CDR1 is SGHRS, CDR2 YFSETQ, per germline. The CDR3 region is CASSLEYGYEQYF. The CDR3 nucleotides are TGCGCCAGCAGCTTGGAGTACGGTTACGAGCAGTACTTC.

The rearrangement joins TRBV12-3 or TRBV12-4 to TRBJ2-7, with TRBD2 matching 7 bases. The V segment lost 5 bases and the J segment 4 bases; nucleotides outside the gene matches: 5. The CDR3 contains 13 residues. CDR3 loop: CASSLGLIYEQYF. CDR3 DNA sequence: TGTGCCAGCAGTCTGGGACTAATATACGAGCAGTACTTC.

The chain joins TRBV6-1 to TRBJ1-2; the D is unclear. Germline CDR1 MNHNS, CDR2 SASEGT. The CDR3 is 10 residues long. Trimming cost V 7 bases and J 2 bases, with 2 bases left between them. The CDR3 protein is CASTNYGYTF. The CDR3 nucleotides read TGTGCCAGCACAAACTATGGCTACACCTTC.

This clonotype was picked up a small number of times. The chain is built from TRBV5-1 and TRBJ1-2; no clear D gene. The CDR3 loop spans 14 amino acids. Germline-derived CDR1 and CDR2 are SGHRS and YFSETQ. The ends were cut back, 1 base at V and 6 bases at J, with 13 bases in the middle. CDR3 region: CASSLLGITDGYTF. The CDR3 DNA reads TGCGCCAGCAGCTTGTTGGGGATTACGGATGGCTACACCTTC.

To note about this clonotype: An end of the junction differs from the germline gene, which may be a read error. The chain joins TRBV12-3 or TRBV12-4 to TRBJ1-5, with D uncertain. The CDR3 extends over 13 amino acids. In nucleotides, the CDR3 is TGTGCCAGCAGTCCTACGGGAAATCAGCCCCTGCATTTT. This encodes CASSPTGNQPLHF.

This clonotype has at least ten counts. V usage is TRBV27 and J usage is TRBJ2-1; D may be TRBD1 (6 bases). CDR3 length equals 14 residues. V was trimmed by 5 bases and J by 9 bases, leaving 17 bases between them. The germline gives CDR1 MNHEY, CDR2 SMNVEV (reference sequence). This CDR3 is CASSNHPTGSEQFF. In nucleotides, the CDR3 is TGTGCCAGCAGTAACCACCCAACAGGGAGTGAGCAGTTCTTC.

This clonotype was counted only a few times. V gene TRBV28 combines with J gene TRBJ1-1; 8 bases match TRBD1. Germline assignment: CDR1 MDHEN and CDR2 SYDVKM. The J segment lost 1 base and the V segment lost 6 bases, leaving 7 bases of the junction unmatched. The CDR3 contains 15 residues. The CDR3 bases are TGTGCCAGCAGCGCATGGACAGGGAAGAACACTGAAGCTTTCTTT. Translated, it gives CASSAWTGKNTEAFF.

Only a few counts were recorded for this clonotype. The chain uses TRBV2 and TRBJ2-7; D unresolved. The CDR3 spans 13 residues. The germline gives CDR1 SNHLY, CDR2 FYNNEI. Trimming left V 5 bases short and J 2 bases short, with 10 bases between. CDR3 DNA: TGTGCCAGCAGTTATAGGTATACCTACGAGCAGTACTTC. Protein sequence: CASSYRYTYEQYF. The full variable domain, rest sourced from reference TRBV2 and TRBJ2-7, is EPEVTQTPSHQVTQMGQEVILRCVPISNHLYFYWYRQILGQKVEFLVSFYNNEISEKSEIFDDQFSVERPDGSNFTLKIRSTKLEDSAMYFCASSYRYTYEQYFGPGTRLTVT.

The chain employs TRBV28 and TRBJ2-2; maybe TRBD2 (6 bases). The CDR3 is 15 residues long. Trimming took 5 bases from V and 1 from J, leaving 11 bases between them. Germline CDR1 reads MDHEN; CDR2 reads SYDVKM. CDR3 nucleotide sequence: TGTGCCAGCAGTCTCGGGACTCAGAACACCGGGGAGCTGTTTTTT. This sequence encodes CASSLGTQNTGELFF.

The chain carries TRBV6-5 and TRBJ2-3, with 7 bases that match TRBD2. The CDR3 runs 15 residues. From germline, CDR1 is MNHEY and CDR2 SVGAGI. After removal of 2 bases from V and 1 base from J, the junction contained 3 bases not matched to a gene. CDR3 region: CASSYAGEGTDTQYF. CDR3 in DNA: TGTGCCAGCAGTTACGCGGGGGAGGGCACAGATACGCAGTATTTT.

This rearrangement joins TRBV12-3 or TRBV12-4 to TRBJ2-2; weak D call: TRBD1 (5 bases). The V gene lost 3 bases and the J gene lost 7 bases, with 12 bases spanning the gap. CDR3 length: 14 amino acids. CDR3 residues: CASSFVGRGGELFF. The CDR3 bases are TGTGCCAGCAGTTTCGTGGGGCGCGGCGGGGAGCTGTTTTTT.

The CDR3 reads CASTGQGTHEQYF. The DNA for the CDR3 is TGTGCCAGCACCGGACAGGGTACCCACGAGCAGTACTTC. This chain connects TRBV7-9 to TRBJ2-7, with TRBD1 matching 8 bases. The germline V gene has CDR1 SEHNR and CDR2 FQNEAQ (reference sequence). V was clipped by 7 bases and J by 5 bases; unmatched bases: 7. This CDR3 has 13 amino acids.

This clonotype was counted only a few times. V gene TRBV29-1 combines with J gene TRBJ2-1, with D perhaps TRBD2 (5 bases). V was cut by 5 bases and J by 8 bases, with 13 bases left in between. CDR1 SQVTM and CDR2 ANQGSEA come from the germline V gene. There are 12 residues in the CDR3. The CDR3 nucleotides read TGCAGCGTTTTCGGGGATGTACATGAGCAGTTCTTC. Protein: CSVFGDVHEQFF.

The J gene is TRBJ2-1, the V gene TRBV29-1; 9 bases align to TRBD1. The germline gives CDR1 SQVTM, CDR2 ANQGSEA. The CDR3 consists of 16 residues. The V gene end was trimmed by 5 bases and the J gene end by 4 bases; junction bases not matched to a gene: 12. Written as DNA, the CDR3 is TGCAGCGTTCTCCCGGGGGACAGGGAAGGTTACAATGAGCAGTTCTTC. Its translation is CSVLPGDREGYNEQFF.

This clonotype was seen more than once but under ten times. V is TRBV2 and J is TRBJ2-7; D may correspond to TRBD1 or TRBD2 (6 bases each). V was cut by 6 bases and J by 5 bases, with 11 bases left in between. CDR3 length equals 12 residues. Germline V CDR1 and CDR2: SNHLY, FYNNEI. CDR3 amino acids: CASRQGGNEQYF. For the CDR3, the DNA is TGTGCCAGCAGACAAGGGGGGAACGAGCAGTACTTC.

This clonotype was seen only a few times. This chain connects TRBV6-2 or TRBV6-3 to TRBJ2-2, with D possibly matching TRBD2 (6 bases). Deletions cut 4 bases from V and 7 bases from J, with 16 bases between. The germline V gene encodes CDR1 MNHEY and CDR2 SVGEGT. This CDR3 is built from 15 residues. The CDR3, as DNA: TGTGCCAGCAGTTCCCTAGCGCTGAGTGTCGGGGAGCTGTTTTTT. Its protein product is CASSSLALSVGELFF.

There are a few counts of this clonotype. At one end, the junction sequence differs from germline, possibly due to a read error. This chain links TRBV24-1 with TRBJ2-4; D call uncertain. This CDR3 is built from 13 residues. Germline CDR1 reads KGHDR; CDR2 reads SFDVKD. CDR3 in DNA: TGTGCCACCAGTGATTTAAAGGCTGACATTCAGAACTTC. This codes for CATSDLKADIQNF.

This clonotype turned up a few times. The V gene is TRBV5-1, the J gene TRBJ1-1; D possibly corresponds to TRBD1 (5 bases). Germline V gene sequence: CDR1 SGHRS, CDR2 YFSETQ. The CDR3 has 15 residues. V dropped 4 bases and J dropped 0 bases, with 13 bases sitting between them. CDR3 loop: CASSPWDVLNTEAFF. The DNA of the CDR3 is TGCGCCAGCAGCCCCTGGGACGTGTTGAACACTGAAGCTTTCTTT.

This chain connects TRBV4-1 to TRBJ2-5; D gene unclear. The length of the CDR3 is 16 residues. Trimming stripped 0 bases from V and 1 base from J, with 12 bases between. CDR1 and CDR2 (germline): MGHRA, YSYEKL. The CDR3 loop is CASSQERQAIQETQYF. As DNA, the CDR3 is TGCGCCAGCAGCCAAGAACGGCAGGCTATCCAAGAGACCCAGTACTTC.

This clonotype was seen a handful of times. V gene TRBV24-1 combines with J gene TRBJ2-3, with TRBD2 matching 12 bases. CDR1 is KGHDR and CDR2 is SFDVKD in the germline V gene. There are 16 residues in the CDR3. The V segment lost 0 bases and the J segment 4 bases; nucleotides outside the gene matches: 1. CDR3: CATSDLGLAGPDTQYF. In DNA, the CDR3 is TGTGCCACCAGTGATTTGGGACTAGCGGGACCAGATACGCAGTATTTT.